Listed below are T cell receptor beta chains from one sample, sequenced in a study of T cell changes during pregnancy in multiple sclerosis. TCRdb's copy holds only in-frame clones and misses some; the assay was immunoSEQ multiplex PCR. This table has some 60,000 clones, over 90% appearing once. This material consisted of peripheral blood, taken in the first trimester of pregnancy. Every receptor here comes from a female donor with multiple sclerosis, enrolled in a pregnancy study. Each CDR3 is given with its conserved first and last residue. Fields, in order: D gene, J gene, V gene, clone size, CDR3 DNA, CDR3 protein. The D gene is left open where the match is weak. Not every row has a clone size; where given, it reads once, few, many or a size class.

D gene: -
J gene: TRBJ1-1
V gene: TRBV29-1
clone size: -
CDR3 DNA: TGCAGCGTTGCAAAGGCGGTTAACACTGAAGCTTTCTTT
CDR3 protein: CSVAKAVNTEAFF

D gene: TRBD1
J gene: TRBJ1-1
V gene: TRBV29-1
clone size: -
CDR3 DNA: TGCAGCGCCCAGACAGGGTGGGACACTGAAGCTTTCTTT
CDR3 protein: CSAQTGWDTEAFF

D gene: -
J gene: TRBJ2-3
V gene: TRBV4-2
clone size: once
CDR3 DNA: TGTGCCAGCAGCCAAGATTGGGGGGGCGACACAGATACGCAGTATTTT
CDR3 protein: CASSQDWGGDTDTQYF

D gene: TRBD1
J gene: TRBJ2-7
V gene: TRBV5-6
clone size: -
CDR3 DNA: TGTGCCAGCAGCCCGTCGGGGGACAGGGTATACGAGCAGTACTTC
CDR3 protein: CASSPSGDRVYEQYF

D gene: TRBD1
J gene: TRBJ1-3
V gene: TRBV5-4
clone size: -
CDR3 DNA: TGTGCCAGCAGCTGGACAGGAGCTGGAAACACCATATATTTT
CDR3 protein: CASSWTGAGNTIYF

D gene: -
J gene: TRBJ2-7
V gene: TRBV9
clone size: once
CDR3 DNA: TGTGCCAGCAGCGTAGGGGCAGGGAACTACGAGCAGTACTTC
CDR3 protein: CASSVGAGNYEQYF

D gene: TRBD1
J gene: TRBJ2-3
V gene: TRBV5-8
clone size: -
CDR3 DNA: TGTGCCAGCAGCTATGGACAGGCCCGAGCCACAGATACGCAGTATTTT
CDR3 protein: CASSYGQARATDTQYF

D gene: TRBD1
J gene: TRBJ2-6
V gene: TRBV30
clone size: -
CDR3 DNA: TGTGCCTGGAGTGTCAGACAGGGATCTAGGTCTGGGGCCAACGTCCTGACTTTC
CDR3 protein: CAWSVRQGSRSGANVLTF

D gene: -
J gene: TRBJ1-1
V gene: TRBV12-2
clone size: once
CDR3 DNA: TGTGCAAGTCGCTCAAAGGGACAGGGGGGGACCACTGAAGCTTTCTTT
CDR3 protein: CASRSKGQGGTTEAFF

D gene: TRBD1
J gene: TRBJ1-1
V gene: TRBV11-3
clone size: -
CDR3 DNA: TGTGCCAGCAGCTTGGGGACAGGGTTGAACACTGAAGCTTTCTTT
CDR3 protein: CASSLGTGLNTEAFF

D gene: TRBD1
J gene: TRBJ2-2
V gene: TRBV2
clone size: -
CDR3 DNA: TGTGCCAGCAGCGACAGGGGGCTGTTGGACACCGGGGAGCTGTTTTTT
CDR3 protein: CASSDRGLLDTGELFF

D gene: -
J gene: TRBJ1-1
V gene: TRBV6-5
clone size: -
CDR3 DNA: TGTGCCAGCAGTTACCTGGGCCTACAGGACACTGAAGCTTTCTTT
CDR3 protein: CASSYLGLQDTEAFF

D gene: TRBD2
J gene: TRBJ2-1
V gene: TRBV7-3
clone size: -
CDR3 DNA: TGTGCCAGCAGCTCCGGACTAGCGGGGGCCGTCGGTGAGCAGTTCTTC
CDR3 protein: CASSSGLAGAVGEQFF

D gene: -
J gene: TRBJ2-3
V gene: TRBV7-9
clone size: -
CDR3 DNA: TGTGCCAGCAGCCTCAGGGCAGATACGCAGTATTTT
CDR3 protein: CASSLRADTQYF

D gene: -
J gene: TRBJ1-5
V gene: TRBV6-6
clone size: once
CDR3 DNA: TGTGCCAGCAGCCGGGAGTCGGACCGCTGCCATTTT
CDR3 protein: CASSRESDRCHF

D gene: TRBD1
J gene: TRBJ1-2
V gene: TRBV4-1
clone size: once
CDR3 DNA: TGCGCCAGCAGCCCCGATCGGGACAGGGATGGCTACACCTTC
CDR3 protein: CASSPDRDRDGYTF

D gene: TRBD2
J gene: TRBJ2-3
V gene: TRBV11-3
clone size: -
CDR3 DNA: TGTGCCAGCAGCTTCGGCGGGGGGGGCTTCACAGATACGCAGTATTTT
CDR3 protein: CASSFGGGGFTDTQYF

D gene: -
J gene: TRBJ1-3
V gene: TRBV21-1
clone size: -
CDR3 DNA: TGTGCCAGCAGCAAGGTCCAGGGAGGAAACACCATATATTTT
CDR3 protein: CASSKVQGGNTIYF

D gene: -
J gene: TRBJ2-3
V gene: TRBV4-2
clone size: -
CDR3 DNA: TGTGCCAGCAGCCAAGGGGTGGGACTTAGTCCGCCGGCGTCGGGAACAGATACGCAGTATTTT
CDR3 protein: CASSQGVGLSPPASGTDTQYF

D gene: -
J gene: TRBJ1-2
V gene: TRBV7-2
clone size: -
CDR3 DNA: TGTGCCAGCAGCATCCTCCGGGTCTCCTTCGGGTATGGCTACACCTTC
CDR3 protein: CASSILRVSFGYGYTF

D gene: -
J gene: TRBJ1-1
V gene: TRBV7-9
clone size: -
CDR3 DNA: TGTGCCAGCAGCAAGGGGGGGGCAGGGGCGAACACTGAAGCTTTCTTT
CDR3 protein: CASSKGGAGANTEAFF

D gene: -
J gene: TRBJ1-2
V gene: TRBV5-5
clone size: -
CDR3 DNA: TGTGCCAGCAGCTTGGAGGAGAAGGCCACCTTC
CDR3 protein: CASSLEEKATF

D gene: TRBD1
J gene: TRBJ2-1
V gene: TRBV6-1
clone size: -
CDR3 DNA: TGTGCCAGCAGTGAAGTACAGGGGGTTCGGTTTGAGCAGTTCTTC
CDR3 protein: CASSEVQGVRFEQFF

D gene: -
J gene: TRBJ1-4
V gene: TRBV5-6
clone size: -
CDR3 DNA: TGTGCCAGCAGCTTGGGCCCAGCGATTGCTGAAAAACTGTTTTTT
CDR3 protein: CASSLGPAIAEKLFF

D gene: -
J gene: TRBJ2-7
V gene: TRBV6-5
clone size: -
CDR3 DNA: TGTGCCAGCAAAGGGCTTGGGGCCGGCGAGCAGTACTTC
CDR3 protein: CASKGLGAGEQYF

D gene: -
J gene: TRBJ2-5
V gene: TRBV5-1
clone size: -
CDR3 DNA: TGCGCCAGCAGCTCGAGCATGATCGGCCAAGAGACCCAGTACTTC
CDR3 protein: CASSSSMIGQETQYF

D gene: -
J gene: TRBJ2-7
V gene: TRBV6-6
clone size: few
CDR3 DNA: TGTGCCAGCAGTTACTCCGGCACAGGGTCTGCCTACGAGCAGTACTTC
CDR3 protein: CASSYSGTGSAYEQYF

D gene: TRBD1
J gene: TRBJ1-1
V gene: TRBV18
clone size: -
CDR3 DNA: TGTGCCAGCTCGCAAGGGACAGGAGAACTGAACACTGAAGCTTTCTTT
CDR3 protein: CASSQGTGELNTEAFF

D gene: TRBD1
J gene: TRBJ1-6
V gene: TRBV27
clone size: -
CDR3 DNA: TGTGCCAGCAGTCGAGGACAGGTAAAGAATTCACCCCTCCACTTT
CDR3 protein: CASSRGQVKNSPLHF

D gene: TRBD1
J gene: TRBJ1-1
V gene: TRBV5-4
clone size: -
CDR3 DNA: TGTGCCAGCAGCTCGACAGGGGATCCGAGAGGCACTGAAGCTTTCTTT
CDR3 protein: CASSSTGDPRGTEAFF

D gene: TRBD1
J gene: TRBJ1-1
V gene: TRBV19
clone size: few
CDR3 DNA: TGTGCCAGTAGTGGACAGGTCATGAACACTGAAGCTTTCTTT
CDR3 protein: CASSGQVMNTEAFF

D gene: -
J gene: TRBJ2-1
V gene: TRBV29-1
clone size: -
CDR3 DNA: TGCAGCGTTGATCGAGCTAGCACTGAGCAGTTCTTC
CDR3 protein: CSVDRASTEQFF

D gene: TRBD2
J gene: TRBJ2-1
V gene: TRBV6-4
clone size: -
CDR3 DNA: TGTGCCAACAGTAGTGCACTAGCGGGATACAATGAGCAGTTCTTC
CDR3 protein: CANSSALAGYNEQFF

D gene: TRBD1
J gene: TRBJ1-2
V gene: TRBV4-3
clone size: -
CDR3 DNA: TGCGCCAGCAGCCAAGATGCACAGGGGGTGAGTGGCTACACCTTC
CDR3 protein: CASSQDAQGVSGYTF

D gene: -
J gene: TRBJ1-6
V gene: TRBV5-5
clone size: -
CDR3 DNA: TGTGCCAGCAGCCCCCGGGACTTCAATTCACCCCTCCACTTT
CDR3 protein: CASSPRDFNSPLHF

D gene: -
J gene: TRBJ2-5
V gene: TRBV4-2
clone size: -
CDR3 DNA: TGTGCCAGCAGCCAAGCCTATCCGGAGGGAGAGACCCAGTACTTC
CDR3 protein: CASSQAYPEGETQYF

D gene: -
J gene: TRBJ1-1
V gene: TRBV5-5
clone size: -
CDR3 DNA: TGTGCCAGCAGCTTGTTGGTAGACACTGAAGCTTTCTTT
CDR3 protein: CASSLLVDTEAFF

D gene: TRBD1
J gene: TRBJ2-7
V gene: TRBV30
clone size: -
CDR3 DNA: TGTGCCTGGAGCGGGGACAGGGTAAATGAGCAGTACTTC
CDR3 protein: CAWSGDRVNEQYF

D gene: TRBD1
J gene: TRBJ1-2
V gene: TRBV12-5
clone size: -
CDR3 DNA: TGTGCTAGTGGTTTGGGGACAGGAGGCTACACCTTC
CDR3 protein: CASGLGTGGYTF

D gene: -
J gene: TRBJ2-5
V gene: TRBV10-3
clone size: -
CDR3 DNA: TGTGCCATCAGTGAGTCCGAGGAGGGCCAGTACTTC
CDR3 protein: CAISESEEGQYF

D gene: -
J gene: TRBJ2-1
V gene: TRBV27
clone size: -
CDR3 DNA: TGTGCCAGCAGTTTGGCGGGGGCGGTCAATGAGCAGTTCTTC
CDR3 protein: CASSLAGAVNEQFF

D gene: -
J gene: TRBJ2-7
V gene: TRBV14
clone size: -
CDR3 DNA: TGTGCCAGCAGCTCACCTGGTAGGGGCGGTGGGCAGTACTTC
CDR3 protein: CASSSPGRGGGQYF

D gene: TRBD1
J gene: TRBJ1-5
V gene: TRBV29-1
clone size: -
CDR3 DNA: TGCAGCGCCGCGGGACAGGGGGGCAATCAGCCCCAGCATTTT
CDR3 protein: CSAAGQGGNQPQHF

D gene: TRBD2
J gene: TRBJ2-3
V gene: TRBV11-2
clone size: -
CDR3 DNA: TGTGCCAGCACCTCGGGACTAGCGGGCGGGATCCCGGGTACGCAGTATTTT
CDR3 protein: CASTSGLAGGIPGTQYF

D gene: -
J gene: TRBJ1-5
V gene: TRBV7-9
clone size: -
CDR3 DNA: TGTGCCAGCAGCTTAGGTGCGGACAATCAGCCCCAGCATTTT
CDR3 protein: CASSLGADNQPQHF

D gene: TRBD1
J gene: TRBJ1-1
V gene: TRBV13
clone size: -
CDR3 DNA: TGTGCCAGCAGCGGGGGACAGGGGGACACTGAAGCTTTCTTT
CDR3 protein: CASSGGQGDTEAFF

D gene: TRBD1
J gene: TRBJ1-6
V gene: TRBV27
clone size: -
CDR3 DNA: TGTGCCAGCAGTCTACAGGGGCGTGATTCACCCCTCCACTTT
CDR3 protein: CASSLQGRDSPLHF

D gene: -
J gene: TRBJ2-2
V gene: TRBV11-3
clone size: -
CDR3 DNA: TGTGCCAGCAAGGAGGCGAACACCGGGGAGCTGTTTTTT
CDR3 protein: CASKEANTGELFF